This T cell receptor (beta chain) was documented in a study of T cell repertoires in cytomegalovirus infection. CDR3 length: 13 residues. Germline CDR1 reads DFQATT; CDR2 reads SNEGSKA (reference sequence). V was pared by 0 bases and J by 7 bases, with 12 bases between. From the reads, TCRdb called clonotypes with MiXCR, one entry per CDR3 protein. This sample has 200,000 or so distinct CDR3 sequences, with roughly 30% found just once. The material sequenced was PBMCs. The chain recombines TRBV20-1 with TRBJ1-1, with a possible D match to TRBD1 (6 bases). This receptor was obtained from a human donor in good health (CMV status not recorded). Some clones in this sample may be carry-over from other donors' samples. The CDR3 DNA reads as TGCAGTGCTAGAGATGAACAGGGTAATGAAGCTTTCTTT. Protein: CSARDEQGNEAFF.